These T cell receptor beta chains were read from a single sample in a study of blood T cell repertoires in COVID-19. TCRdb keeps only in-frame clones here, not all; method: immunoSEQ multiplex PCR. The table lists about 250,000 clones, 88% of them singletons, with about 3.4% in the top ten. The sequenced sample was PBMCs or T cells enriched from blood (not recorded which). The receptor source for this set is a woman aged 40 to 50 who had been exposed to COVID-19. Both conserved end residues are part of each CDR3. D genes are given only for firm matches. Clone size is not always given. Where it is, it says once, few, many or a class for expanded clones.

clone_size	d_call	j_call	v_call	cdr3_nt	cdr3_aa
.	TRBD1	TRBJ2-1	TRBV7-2	TGTGCCAGCAGCCAGCAACCATGGACAGGGCTTTCCTACAATGAGCAGTTCTTC	CASSQQPWTGLSYNEQFF
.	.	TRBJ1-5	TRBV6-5	TGTGCCAGCAGTTACAGTACGGATCAGCCCCAGCATTTT	CASSYSTDQPQHF
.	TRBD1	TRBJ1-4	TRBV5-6	TGTGCCAGCAGCTTTGGGACAGCAACTAATGAAAAACTGTTTTTT	CASSFGTATNEKLFF
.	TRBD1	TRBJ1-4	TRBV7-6	TGTGCCAGCAGCCGTGACAGGGGCACTGAAAAACTGTTTTTT	CASSRDRGTEKLFF
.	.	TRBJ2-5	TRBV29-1	TGCAGCGTTCGAAGGTCGGGGGAGACCCAGTACTTC	CSVRRSGETQYF
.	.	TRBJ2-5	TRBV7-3	TGTGCCAGCAGCCTTCTCGGGGACACGGTGGGGGAGACCCAGTACTTC	CASSLLGDTVGETQYF
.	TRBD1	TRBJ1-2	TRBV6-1	TGTGCCAGCAAGAGTCAGGGGGCTGGTGGCTACACCTTC	CASKSQGAGGYTF
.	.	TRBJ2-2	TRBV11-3	TGTGCCAGCAGCCCGTGGGGACAGAACACCGGGGAGCTGTTTTTT	CASSPWGQNTGELFF
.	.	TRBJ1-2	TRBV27	TGTGCCAGCAGTTTATCGAACAGCAACTATGGCTACACCTTC	CASSLSNSNYGYTF
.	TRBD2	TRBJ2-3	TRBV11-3	TGTGCCAGCAGCGGTCGACTAGCGGGAGCTGATACGCAGTATTTT	CASSGRLAGADTQYF
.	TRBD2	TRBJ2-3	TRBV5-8	TGTGCCAGTCGATCGCGGGGGGGCCGTGGGTCAGATACGCAGTATTTT	CASRSRGGRGSDTQYF
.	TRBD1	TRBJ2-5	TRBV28	TGTGCCAGCAGTTCCTCCGGGACAGGTCAAGAGACCCAGTACTTC	CASSSSGTGQETQYF
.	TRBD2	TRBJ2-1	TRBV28	TGTGCCGGGAGGCGGGGGGGATTTTACAATGAGCAGTTCTTC	CAGRRGGFYNEQFF
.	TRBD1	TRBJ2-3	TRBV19	TGTGCCAGTAGTATAACAGGGGAGTGGACAGATACGCAGTATTTT	CASSITGEWTDTQYF
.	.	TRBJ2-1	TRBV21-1	TGTGCCAGCAGCAAAGCGATGACTAGCGGGAGTCGGGTGAATGAGCAGTTCTTC	CASSKAMTSGSRVNEQFF
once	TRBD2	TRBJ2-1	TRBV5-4	TGTGCCAGCAGCCCGGGACTAGCGGGAGGGTACAATGAGCAGTTCTTC	CASSPGLAGGYNEQFF
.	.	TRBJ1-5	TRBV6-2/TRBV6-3	TGTGCCAGCAGTTACTCGGGGGGGATGCAGCCCCAGCATTTT	CASSYSGGMQPQHF
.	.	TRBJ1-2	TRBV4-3	TGCGCCAGCAGCCAAGGACAGGTTCTTGCTGGCTACACCTTC	CASSQGQVLAGYTF
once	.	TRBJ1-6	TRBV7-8	TGTGCCAGCAGCTTAGGTTGGACCGGAGGCTCACCCCTCCACTTT	CASSLGWTGGSPLHF
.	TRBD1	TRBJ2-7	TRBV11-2	TGTGCCAGCAGCTTTTTACAGGGGCCCTACGAGCAGTACTTC	CASSFLQGPYEQYF
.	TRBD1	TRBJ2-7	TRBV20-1	TGCAGTGCTAGTCTAGGACAGGGAGTCGGGCTCCTCTACGAGCAGTACTTC	CSASLGQGVGLLYEQYF
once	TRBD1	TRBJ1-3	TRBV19	TGTGCCAGCACGGACAGGGAAGACTCTGGAAACACCATATATTTT	CASTDREDSGNTIYF